These 14 T cell receptor beta chains were sequenced from one sample in a study of T cell responses to AZD1222 COVID-19 vaccine. TCRdb keeps only in-frame clones here, not all; method: immunoSEQ multiplex PCR. The sample contains approximately 180,000 clones, almost 95% of which appear only once. The sequences come from peripheral blood, collected on day 0 of AZD1222 vaccination. The receptors derive from an adult in good health.

CDR3 sequence: CASSQASGGYNEQFF. The CDR3 DNA reads as TGCGCCAGCAGCCAAGCGAGCGGGGGATACAATGAGCAGTTCTTC. The rearrangement joins TRBV4-1 to TRBJ2-1; TRBD2 matches 8 bases. CDR1 and CDR2 (germline): MGHRA, YSYEKL. V shed 1 base and J 4 bases; nucleotides not matched to a gene: 3. The CDR3 length is 15 residues.

The chain joins TRBV5-1 to TRBJ2-6; D possibly corresponds to TRBD1 (5 bases). V was cut by 0 bases and J by 0 bases, with 10 bases left in between. This CDR3 has 17 amino acids. Germline V CDR1 and CDR2: SGHRS, YFSETQ. CDR3 region: CASSLGSDSSGANVLTF. In DNA, the CDR3 is TGCGCCAGCAGCTTGGGATCCGACAGCTCTGGGGCCAACGTCCTGACTTTC.

The chain links TRBV4-2 to TRBJ1-3, with 7 bases that match TRBD1. Germline assignment: CDR1 LGHNA and CDR2 YNFKEQ. The junction had 5 bases not matched to a gene; V was cut back by 3 bases and J by 0 bases. The CDR3 extends over 16 amino acids. CDR3 amino acids: CASSQGQLTSGNTIYF. In nucleotides, the CDR3 is TGTGCCAGCAGCCAGGGACAGCTGACCTCTGGAAACACCATATATTTT.

The rearrangement uses TRBV5-6 and TRBJ1-2; D ambiguous. Deletions cut 1 base from V and 4 bases from J, with 14 bases between. Germline lookup yields CDR1 SGHDT and CDR2 YYEEEE. The CDR3 sequence is 15 residues long. The CDR3 region has the DNA TGTGCCAGCAGCTTGAGAGGCAGAGAAGCCTATGGCTACACCTTC. Translation: CASSLRGREAYGYTF.

The chain uses TRBV10-3 and TRBJ1-1; a weak D match, TRBD1 (6 bases). The CDR3 totals 14 residues. Trimming removed 7 bases from V and 4 bases from J, with 16 bases in between. Germline assignment: CDR1 ENHRY and CDR2 SYGVKD. The CDR3 loop reads CAITTTGLGTEAFF. The DNA for the CDR3 is TGTGCCATCACTACCACAGGGTTGGGCACTGAAGCTTTCTTT.

V is TRBV10-3 and J is TRBJ2-7; TRBD1 aligns across 11 bases. The J segment lost 7 bases and the V segment lost 3 bases, leaving 8 bases of the junction unmatched. Per the germline V gene, CDR1 is ENHRY and CDR2 is SYGVKD. This CDR3 region has 15 residues. The CDR3 DNA is TGTGCCATCAGTGATCGGGACAGGGGGTTGAGGGAGCAGTACGTC. It specifies CAISDRDRGLREQYV.

V and J are TRBV3-1 (or the pseudogene TRBV3-2) and TRBJ1-2; 10 bases line up with TRBD1. Germline V lookup: CDR1 LGHDT, CDR2 YNNKEL (reference sequence). This CDR3 has 14 amino acids. The V gene end was trimmed by 6 bases and the J gene end by 8 bases; junction bases not matched to a gene: 9. The CDR3 region is CASSRDRGQGGYTF. The CDR3 nucleotides are TGTGCCAGCAGTCGCGACAGGGGGCAGGGAGGCTACACCTTC.

This sequence joins TRBV19 and TRBJ1-3, with D unclear. The V gene lost 4 bases and the J gene lost 1 base, with 11 bases spanning the gap. CDR1 and CDR2 (germline): LNHDA, SQIVND (reference sequence). The CDR3 spans 15 residues. The CDR3 bases are TGTGCCAGTAGTACCTCGGTGGGTTCTGGAAACACCATATATTTT. Residues: CASSTSVGSGNTIYF.

The J gene is TRBJ2-7, the V gene TRBV7-9, with TRBD2 as a possible D gene (5 bases). Germline values: CDR1 SEHNR, CDR2 FQNEAQ (reference sequence). The CDR3 sequence is 17 residues long. Between the trimmed V and J ends, which lost 2 bases and 3 bases, there was a span of 20 bases. DNA for the CDR3: TGTGCCAGCAGCTTAAGTCCCTTTCGAGGGAGATACTACGAGCAGTACTTC. It encodes CASSLSPFRGRYYEQYF.

The V call is TRBV7-3, the J call TRBJ1-1; D ambiguous. With 8 bases removed from V and 0 bases from J, the gap between germline ends came to 22 bases. CDR3 length equals 17 residues. Germline CDR1 reads SGHTA; CDR2 reads FQGTGA. The CDR3 loop is CASAPSGGRIMNTEAFF. CDR3 bases: TGTGCCAGCGCCCCCTCCGGTGGCAGAATCATGAACACTGAAGCTTTCTTT.

V is TRBV19 and J is TRBJ1-6; 9 positions agree with TRBD1. There are 15 residues in the CDR3. Germline CDR1 LNHDA, CDR2 SQIVND (reference sequence). V dropped 6 bases and J dropped 6; count of bases not matched to a gene: 6. The DNA of the CDR3 is TGTGCCAGTAGAGGAACAGGGGGCGGTAATTCACCCCTCCACTTT. It encodes CASRGTGGGNSPLHF. Combining the CDR3 with reference TRBV19 and TRBJ1-6 gives the whole variable domain DGGITQSPKYLFRKEGQNVTLSCEQNLNHDAMYWYRQDPGQGLRLIYYSQIVNDFQKGDIAEGYSVSREKKESFPLTVTSAQKNPTAFYLCASRGTGGGNSPLHFGNGTRLTVT.

The rearrangement uses TRBV7-9 and TRBJ2-7; tentatively, D is TRBD2 (6 bases). CDR1 and CDR2 from the germline V gene are SEHNR and FQNEAQ (reference sequence). Trimming pared 4 bases from V and 5 bases from J, leaving 6 bases between. This CDR3 is 11 amino acids long. For the CDR3, the DNA is TGTGCCAGCAGCTGGGGGGACGAGCAGTACGTC. Its protein is CASSWGDEQYV.

This sequence joins TRBV7-2 and TRBJ2-1; D is perhaps TRBD1 or TRBD2 (5 bases each). V lost 6 bases, J lost 3 bases, and 21 bases lay in between. Germline-derived CDR1 and CDR2 are SGHTA and FQGNSA. The CDR3 spans 17 residues. CDR3 amino acids: CASSGLGLGTNYNEQFF. The CDR3 region has the DNA TGTGCCAGCAGTGGCTTGGGCTTAGGGACCAACTACAATGAGCAGTTCTTC. The full variable domain, its missing parts supplied by reference TRBV7-2 and TRBJ2-1, is GAGVSQSPSNKVTEKGKDVELRCDPISGHTALYWYRQSLGQGLEFLIYFQGNSAPDKSGLPSDRFSAERTGGSVSTLTIQRTQQEDSAVYLCASSGLGLGTNYNEQFFGPGTRLTVL.

The chain joins TRBV5-8 to TRBJ2-1; TRBD2 agrees at 7 bases. This CDR3 has 13 residues. V trimming: 0 bases; J trimming: 14 bases; junction bases outside the gene matches: 8. Germline V gives CDR1 SGHTS, CDR2 YDEGEE. CDR3 loop: CASSLGEGSKEFF. Here the CDR3 DNA reads TGTGCCAGCAGCTTGGGGGAGGGATCCAAGGAGTTCTTC.